Here is one T cell receptor beta chain with its context. What it recognizes is unknown. V lost 3 bases to trimming and J lost 7 bases; unmatched junction nucleotides: 13. The germline gives CDR1 SGHTA, CDR2 FQGNSA. The CDR3 covers 18 residues. This sample was taken from a study of blood T cells in healthy people across ages. Whole-study results and caveats: PBMCs that were unsorted prevented a conclusive naive versus antigen-experienced comparison.

The study recruited healthy Caucasian donors from Russia who were aged about 6 to 90. The authors ran a second PCR of roughly 6 to 11 cycles using a sample-barcoded 5' primer and a J-beta primer mix. Each CDR3 protein is one row after TCRdb ran MiXCR on the 5' RACE reads. The table includes 1,800,000 or so distinct CDR3 sequences, about 39% detected once. The chain couples TRBV7-2 to TRBJ2-2; the match to TRBD2 covers 11 bases. This TCR derives from a human donor in good health. The sequenced sample was blood. The CDR3 DNA sequence: TGTGCCAGCAGCTTGAGGCGCAATAGCGGGGGGGCGGTCGGGGAGCTGTTTTTT. Its protein is CASSLRRNSGGAVGELFF.